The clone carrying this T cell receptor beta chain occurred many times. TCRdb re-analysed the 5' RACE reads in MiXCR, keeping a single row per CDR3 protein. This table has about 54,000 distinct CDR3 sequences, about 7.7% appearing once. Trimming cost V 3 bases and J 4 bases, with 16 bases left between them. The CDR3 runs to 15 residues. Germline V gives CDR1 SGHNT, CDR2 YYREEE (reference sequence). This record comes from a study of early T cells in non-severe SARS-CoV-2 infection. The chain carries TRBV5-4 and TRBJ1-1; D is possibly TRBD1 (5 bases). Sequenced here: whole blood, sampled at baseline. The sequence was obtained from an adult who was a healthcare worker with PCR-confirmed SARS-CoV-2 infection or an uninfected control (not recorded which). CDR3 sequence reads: CASSSGGERGTEAFF. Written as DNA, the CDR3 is TGTGCCAGCAGCTCGGGAGGGGAGAGGGGCACTGAAGCTTTCTTT.